This T cell receptor (beta chain) was recovered during a study of identical twins. Study conclusions and caveats: Twins shared out-of-frame alpha sequences with excess low generation probability.

With regard to this clonotype: Its target is unknown.

V lost 6 bases to trimming and J lost 0 bases; unmatched junction nucleotides: 13. The CDR3 runs to 18 residues. Germline loops: CDR1 MGHDK, CDR2 SYGVNS. cDNA molecules carried unique molecular identifiers, and template switching added a universal primer site. TCRdb re-derived calls from the 5' RACE reads in MiXCR, one entry per CDR3 protein. This table has some 900,000 distinct CDR3 sequences, roughly an eighth appearing once. The same specimen was also included in a second study, on yellow fever vaccine responses in identical twins. That paper notes: The T cell response to vaccination in identical twins was reportedly partly convergent and partly personalized.

The TCR originated in a woman aged 18-29 years in good health. Sequenced: PBMCs. V gene TRBV25-1 combines with J gene TRBJ2-2; 7 bases agree with TRBD1. CDR3 sequence reads: CASSAREGASANTGELFF. The CDR3 region has the DNA TGTGCCAGCAGCGCTAGAGAGGGGGCGTCGGCGAACACCGGGGAGCTGTTTTTT.